This TCR beta chain was observed in a study of HIV-infected patients and healthy controls. This clonotype appeared many times. TCRdb ran MiXCR on the 5' RACE reads and lists one entry per CDR3 protein. Counted here are around 58,000 distinct CDR3 sequences, about 19% occurring once; the ten biggest clones make up about 1.3%. Trimming removed 6 bases at V and 5 bases at J, with 5 bases between. Germline V CDR1 and CDR2: SNHLY, FYNNEI. This CDR3 region has 11 residues. Sequenced: CD4+ T cells from blood. This TCR was recovered from a human donor in good health. The V and J genes are TRBV2 and TRBJ2-1, with D maybe TRBD2 (5 bases). As DNA, the CDR3 is TGTGCCAGCAGGCGGGACAATGAGCAGTTCTTC. Its protein is CASRRDNEQFF. Together with reference TRBV2 and TRBJ2-1, the CDR3 gives the full variable domain: EPEVTQTPSHQVTQMGQEVILRCVPISNHLYFYWYRQILGQKVEFLVSFYNNEISEKSEIFDDQFSVERPDGSNFTLKIRSTKLEDSAMYFCASRRDNEQFFGPGTRLTVL.